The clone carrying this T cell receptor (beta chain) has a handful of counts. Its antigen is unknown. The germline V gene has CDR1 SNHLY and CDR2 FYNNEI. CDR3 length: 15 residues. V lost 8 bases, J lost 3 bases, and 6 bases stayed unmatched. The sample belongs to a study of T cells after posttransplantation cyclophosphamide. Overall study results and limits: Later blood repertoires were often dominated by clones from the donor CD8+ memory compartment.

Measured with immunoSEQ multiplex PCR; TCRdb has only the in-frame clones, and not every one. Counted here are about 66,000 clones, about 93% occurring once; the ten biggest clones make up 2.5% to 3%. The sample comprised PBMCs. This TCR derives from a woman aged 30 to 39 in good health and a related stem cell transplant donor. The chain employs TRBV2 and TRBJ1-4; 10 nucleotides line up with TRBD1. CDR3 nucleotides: TGTGCCAGCCGACGGACAGGGGGACCTAATGAAAAACTGTTTTTT. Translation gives CASRRTGGPNEKLFF.